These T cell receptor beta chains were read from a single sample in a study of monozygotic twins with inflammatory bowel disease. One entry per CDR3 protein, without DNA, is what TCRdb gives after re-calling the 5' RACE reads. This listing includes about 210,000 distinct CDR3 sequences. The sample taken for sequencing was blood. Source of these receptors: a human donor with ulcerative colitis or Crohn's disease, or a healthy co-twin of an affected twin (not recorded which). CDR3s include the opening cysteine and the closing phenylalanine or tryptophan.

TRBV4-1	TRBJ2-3	CASSQGGGTDTQYF
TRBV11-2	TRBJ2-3	CASSLGVAGGFTDTQYF
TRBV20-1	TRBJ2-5	CSARNIQETQYF
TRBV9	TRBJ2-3	CASSVDSGTDTQYF
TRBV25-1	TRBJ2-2	CASWPLPITGELFF
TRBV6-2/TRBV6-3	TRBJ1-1	CASSRHQKNTEAFF
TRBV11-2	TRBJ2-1	CASIPDRGTYNEQFF
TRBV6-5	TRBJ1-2	CASSYSARSNWGYTF
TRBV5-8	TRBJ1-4	CASSLARGKEKLFF
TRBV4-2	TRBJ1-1	CASSHAMRTGVDEAFF
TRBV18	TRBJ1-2	CASSPGGRSIYGYTF
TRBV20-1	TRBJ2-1	CSARPTGGTSYNEQFF
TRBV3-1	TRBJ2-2	CASSQQNQPGELFF
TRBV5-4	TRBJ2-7	CASSLETAYEQYF
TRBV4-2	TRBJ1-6	CASSQDRRGAGSPLHF
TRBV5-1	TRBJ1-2	CASSLEGSGYGYTF
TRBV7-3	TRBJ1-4	CASSSWDRGRGEKLFF